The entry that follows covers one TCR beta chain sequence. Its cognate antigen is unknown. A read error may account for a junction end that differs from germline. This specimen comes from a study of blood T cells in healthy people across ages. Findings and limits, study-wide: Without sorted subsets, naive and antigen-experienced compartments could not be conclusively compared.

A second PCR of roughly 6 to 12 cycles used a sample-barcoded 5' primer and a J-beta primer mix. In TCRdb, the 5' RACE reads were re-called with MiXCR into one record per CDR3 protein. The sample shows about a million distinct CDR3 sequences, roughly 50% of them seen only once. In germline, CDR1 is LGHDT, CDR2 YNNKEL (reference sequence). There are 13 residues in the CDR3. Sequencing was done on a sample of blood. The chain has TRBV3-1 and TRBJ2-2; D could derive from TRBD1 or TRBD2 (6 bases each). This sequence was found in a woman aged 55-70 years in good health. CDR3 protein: CASARGDTGELLF. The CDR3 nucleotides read TGTGCCAGTGCAAGGGGGGACACCGGGGAGCTGCTTTTT.